The 11 T cell receptor beta chains below all came from one sample that was sequenced in a study of Tregs in tolerant kidney transplant recipients. Sequencing used immunoSEQ multiplex PCR; TCRdb keeps in-frame clones, though not all of them. The repertoire holds roughly 64,000 clones, more than 95% seen once, with around 0.34% in the top ten. The sequencing used Tregs from blood, collected before the transplant. Receptors originate from a human donor who received a combined kidney and bone marrow transplant.

The rearrangement links TRBV30 to TRBJ1-6, with no clear D. The germline CDR1 and CDR2 sequences are GTSNPN and SVGIG (reference sequence). The CDR3 spans 15 residues. V lost 0 bases and J lost 10, with 16 bases in between. CDR3 amino acids: CAWSVSFGVRSPLHF. In DNA, the CDR3 is TGTGCCTGGAGTGTATCTTTCGGGGTGCGGTCACCCCTCCACTTT.

The CDR3, as DNA: TGTGCCAGCAGCTTAGGCGTAAAGGACAGGGTGTTACTGAACACTGAAGCTTTCTTT. Protein: CASSLGVKDRVLLNTEAFF. The chain is built from TRBV7-2 and TRBJ1-1, with TRBD1 identical over 8 bases. The CDR3 spans 19 residues. Germline CDR1 reads SGHTA; CDR2 reads FQGNSA. V dropped 1 base and J dropped 0; count of bases not matched to a gene: 13.

This clone appeared a single time. This CDR3 is CASSDREGDGYTF. The CDR3 DNA sequence: TGCGCCAGCAGTGACAGGGAGGGAGATGGCTACACCTTC. The chain employs TRBV10-1 and TRBJ1-2; tentative D call: TRBD1 (5 bases). The CDR3 is made up of 13 amino acids. Germline V gene sequence: CDR1 WNHNN, CDR2 SYGVQD (reference sequence). Trimming removed 3 bases from V and 6 bases from J, with 11 bases in between.

The chain's CDR3 is CASSLGGGGGTEAFF. The CDR3 DNA reads TGTGCCAGCAGCTTAGGGGGGGGCGGTGGCACTGAAGCTTTCTTT. The rearrangement uses TRBV7-9 and TRBJ1-1, with D possibly TRBD1 on 6 matching bases. V was cut by 1 base and J by 4 bases, with 13 bases left in between. CDR3 size: 15 residues. Germline V CDR1 and CDR2: SEHNR, FQNEAQ (reference sequence). Supplemented by reference TRBV7-9 and TRBJ1-1, the full variable domain reads DTGVSQNPRHKITKRGQNVTFRCDPISEHNRLYWYRQTLGQGPEFLTYFQNEAQLEKSRLLSDRFSAERPKGSFSTLEIQRTEQGDSAMYLCASSLGGGGGTEAFFGQGTRLTVV.

V is TRBV5-1 and J is TRBJ1-4; tentative D call: TRBD1 (6 bases). Trimming shortened V by 5 bases and J by 7 bases, and 15 bases separated the two germline ends. The CDR3 extends over 14 amino acids. Germline-derived CDR1 and CDR2 are SGHRS and YFSETQ. The CDR3 DNA sequence: TGCGCCAGCAGTCCAGGGGCCCTGAGTGAAAAACTGTTTTTT. This codes for CASSPGALSEKLFF.

This clone appeared a few times. V and J are TRBV5-4 and TRBJ1-1; D uncertain. Trimming stripped 0 bases from V and 5 bases from J, with 11 bases between. The V gene's germline CDR1 is SGHNT and CDR2 YYREEE (reference sequence). The CDR3 sequence is 14 residues long. CDR3: CASSLGEGGTEAFF. CDR3 DNA: TGTGCCAGCAGCTTGGGGGAGGGAGGTACTGAAGCTTTCTTT.

This clone was seen only once. The rearrangement joins TRBV4-2 to TRBJ2-2, with 7 nucleotides matching TRBD1. The CDR3 contains 19 residues. Germline loops: CDR1 LGHNA, CDR2 YNFKEQ. V trimming: 0 bases; J trimming: 3 bases; junction bases outside the gene matches: 13. CDR3 loop: CASSQEIGPRDSHTGELFF. The DNA for the CDR3 is TGTGCCAGCAGCCAAGAGATTGGGCCCCGGGACAGTCACACCGGGGAGCTGTTTTTT.

The chain employs TRBV28 and TRBJ2-1; 9 positions match TRBD2. V dropped 5 bases and J dropped 7; count of bases not matched to a gene: 0. Germline loops: CDR1 MDHEN, CDR2 SYDVKM. CDR3 length: 12 amino acids. CDR3 sequence reads: CASSAGGNEQFF. The CDR3 DNA reads TGTGCCAGCAGTGCGGGGGGGAATGAGCAGTTCTTC.

The rearrangement joins TRBV5-6 to TRBJ2-3, with D perhaps matching TRBD2 (6 bases). There are 14 residues in the CDR3. V lost 4 bases and J lost 3, with 12 bases in between. The germline CDR1 and CDR2 sequences are SGHDT and YYEEEE. The CDR3, as DNA: TGTGCCAGCAGCCCTTGGGGGGTTACAGATACGCAGTATTTT. Translating gives CASSPWGVTDTQYF.

J is TRBJ2-1 and V is TRBV18, with 11 bases identical to TRBD2. This CDR3 contains 16 residues. Per germline, CDR1 KGHSH and CDR2 LQKENI. V shed 3 bases, J shed 4 bases, and the junction held 5 bases outside the gene matches. The CDR3 nucleotides are TGTGCCAGCTCACCTAGTAGCGGGAGGGTTTACAATGAGCAGTTCTTC. Protein: CASSPSSGRVYNEQFF.

The chain employs TRBV9 and TRBJ2-3, with a weak D call TRBD2 (5 bases). This CDR3 comprises 15 residues. V lost 2 bases and J lost 2, with 12 bases in between. From germline, CDR1 is SGDLS and CDR2 YYNGEE. The CDR3 reads CASSVLGLHTDTQYF. The CDR3 nucleotides read TGTGCCAGCAGCGTTCTAGGACTTCACACAGATACGCAGTATTTT.